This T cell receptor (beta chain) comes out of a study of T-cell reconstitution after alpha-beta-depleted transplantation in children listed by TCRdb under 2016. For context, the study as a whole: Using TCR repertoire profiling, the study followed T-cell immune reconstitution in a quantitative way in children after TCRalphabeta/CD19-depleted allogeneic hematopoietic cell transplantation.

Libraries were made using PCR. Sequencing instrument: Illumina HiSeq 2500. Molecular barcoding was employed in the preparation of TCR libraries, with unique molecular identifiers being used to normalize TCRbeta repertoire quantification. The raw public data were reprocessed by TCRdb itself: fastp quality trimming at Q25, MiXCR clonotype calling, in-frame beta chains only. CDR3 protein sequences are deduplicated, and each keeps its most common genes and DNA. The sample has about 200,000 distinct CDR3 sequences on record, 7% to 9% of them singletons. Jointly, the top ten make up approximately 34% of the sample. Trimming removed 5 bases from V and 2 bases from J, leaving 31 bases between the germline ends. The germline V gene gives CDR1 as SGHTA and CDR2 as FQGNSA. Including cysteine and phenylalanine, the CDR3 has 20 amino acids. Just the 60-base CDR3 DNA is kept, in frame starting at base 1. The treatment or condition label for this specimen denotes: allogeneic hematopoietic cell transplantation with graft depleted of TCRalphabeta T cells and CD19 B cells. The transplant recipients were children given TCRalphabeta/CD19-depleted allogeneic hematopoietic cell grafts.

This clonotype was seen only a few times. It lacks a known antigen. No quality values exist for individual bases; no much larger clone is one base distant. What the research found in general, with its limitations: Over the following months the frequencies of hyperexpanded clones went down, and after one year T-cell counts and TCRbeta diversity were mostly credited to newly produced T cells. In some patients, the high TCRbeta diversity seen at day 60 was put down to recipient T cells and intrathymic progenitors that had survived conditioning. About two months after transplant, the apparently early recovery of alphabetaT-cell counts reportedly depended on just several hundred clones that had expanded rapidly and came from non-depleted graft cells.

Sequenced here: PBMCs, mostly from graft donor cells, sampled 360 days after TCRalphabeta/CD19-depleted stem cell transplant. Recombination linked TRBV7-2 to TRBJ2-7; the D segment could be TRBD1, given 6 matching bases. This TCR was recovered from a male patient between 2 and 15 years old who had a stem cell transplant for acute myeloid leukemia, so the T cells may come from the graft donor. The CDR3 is CASSRKPATGLPPFTYEQYF. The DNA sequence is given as TGTGCCAGCAGCCGTAAACCAGCGACAGGACTGCCTCCTTTTACCTACGAGCAGTACTTC.